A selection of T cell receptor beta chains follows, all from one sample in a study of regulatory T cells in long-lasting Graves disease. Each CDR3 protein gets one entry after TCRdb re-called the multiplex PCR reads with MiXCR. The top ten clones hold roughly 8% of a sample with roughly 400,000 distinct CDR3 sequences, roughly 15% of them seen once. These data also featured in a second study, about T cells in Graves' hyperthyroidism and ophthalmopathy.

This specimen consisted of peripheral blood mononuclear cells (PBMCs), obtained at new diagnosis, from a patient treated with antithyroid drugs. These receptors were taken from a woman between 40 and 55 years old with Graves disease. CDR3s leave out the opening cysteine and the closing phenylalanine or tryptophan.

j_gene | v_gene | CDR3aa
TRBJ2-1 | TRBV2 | ASNRGQLGNEQF
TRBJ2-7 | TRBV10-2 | ATGGTGGRYEQY
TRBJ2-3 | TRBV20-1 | SASGSDGTDTQY
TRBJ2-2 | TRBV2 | ASSEFAGELF
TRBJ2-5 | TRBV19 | ASSMGRAETQY
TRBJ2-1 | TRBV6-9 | ASSYGSGEQF
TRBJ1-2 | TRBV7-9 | ASSEEGTLQGRAYGYT
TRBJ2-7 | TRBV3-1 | ASSPGVLAAYEQY
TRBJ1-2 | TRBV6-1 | ASIIGQDNYGYT
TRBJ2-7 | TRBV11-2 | ASSPEGSGTYEQY
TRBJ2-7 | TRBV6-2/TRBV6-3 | ASSYMAGASYEQY
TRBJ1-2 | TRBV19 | ASSIDNYYGYT
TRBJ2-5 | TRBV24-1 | ATSGTEYQETQY
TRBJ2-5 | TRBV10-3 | AISEPRSETQY
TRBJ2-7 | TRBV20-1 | SARESQGTSYEQY
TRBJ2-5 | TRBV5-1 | ASSERRRIETQY
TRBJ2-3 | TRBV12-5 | ASGLAVSQPSTDTQY
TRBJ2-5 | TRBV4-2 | ASSQVGVRQETQY
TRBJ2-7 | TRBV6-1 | ASSATALREQY
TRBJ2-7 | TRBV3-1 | ASSQDREFEQY
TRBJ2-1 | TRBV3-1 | ASSPPGGVGNEQF
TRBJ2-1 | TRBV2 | ASKNRGTYNEQF
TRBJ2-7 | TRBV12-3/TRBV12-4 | ASTQKGISYEQY
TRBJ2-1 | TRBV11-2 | ASRFTRGLADDEQF
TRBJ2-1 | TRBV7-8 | ASSFRLAGGRPSHEQF
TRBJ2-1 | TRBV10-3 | AISERNSGIYNEQF
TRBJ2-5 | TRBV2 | ASSRLREEN
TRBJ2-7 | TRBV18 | ASSPRASGNYEQY
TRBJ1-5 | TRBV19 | ASRDRGSGNQPQH
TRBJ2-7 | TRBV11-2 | ASRRTTGGHEQY